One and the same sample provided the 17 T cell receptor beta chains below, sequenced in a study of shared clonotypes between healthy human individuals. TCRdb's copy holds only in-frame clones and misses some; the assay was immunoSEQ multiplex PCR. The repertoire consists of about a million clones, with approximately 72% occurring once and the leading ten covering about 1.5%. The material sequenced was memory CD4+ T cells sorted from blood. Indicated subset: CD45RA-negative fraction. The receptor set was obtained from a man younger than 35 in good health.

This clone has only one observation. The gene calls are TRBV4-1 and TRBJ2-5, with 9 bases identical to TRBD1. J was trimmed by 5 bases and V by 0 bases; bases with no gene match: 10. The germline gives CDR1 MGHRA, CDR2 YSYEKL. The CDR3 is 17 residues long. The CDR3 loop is CASSQDDSTGTGETQYF. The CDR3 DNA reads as TGCGCCAGCAGCCAAGATGACTCCACCGGGACAGGGGAGACCCAGTACTTC.

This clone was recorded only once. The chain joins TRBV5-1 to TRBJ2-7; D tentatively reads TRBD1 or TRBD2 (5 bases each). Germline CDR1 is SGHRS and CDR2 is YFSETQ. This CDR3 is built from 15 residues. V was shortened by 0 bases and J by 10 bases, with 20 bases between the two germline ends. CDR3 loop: CASSLAGGDSGGQYF. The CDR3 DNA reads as TGCGCCAGCAGCTTGGCGGGCGGTGACAGCGGCGGTCAGTACTTC.

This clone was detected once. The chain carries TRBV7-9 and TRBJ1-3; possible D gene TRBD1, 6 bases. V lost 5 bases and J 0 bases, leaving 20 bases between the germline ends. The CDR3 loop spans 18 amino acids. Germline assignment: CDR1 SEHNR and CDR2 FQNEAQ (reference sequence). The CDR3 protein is CASSLSRQDRSSGNTIYF. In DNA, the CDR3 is TGTGCCAGCAGCCTCTCCCGACAGGACCGCTCCTCTGGAAACACCATATATTTT.

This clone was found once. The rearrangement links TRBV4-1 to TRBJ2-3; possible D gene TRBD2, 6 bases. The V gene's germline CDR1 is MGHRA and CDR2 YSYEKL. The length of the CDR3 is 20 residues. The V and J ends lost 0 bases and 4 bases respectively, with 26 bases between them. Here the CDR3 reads CASSQDYLGGGPIPPDTQYF. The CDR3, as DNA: TGCGCCAGCAGCCAAGATTATCTTGGGGGAGGCCCGATTCCCCCAGATACGCAGTATTTT.

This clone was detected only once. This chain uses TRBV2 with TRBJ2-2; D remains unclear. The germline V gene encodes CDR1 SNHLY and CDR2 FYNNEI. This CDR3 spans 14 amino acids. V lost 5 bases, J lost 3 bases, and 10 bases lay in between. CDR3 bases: TGTGCCAGCAGTCCCCGACCAGACACCGGGGAGCTGTTTTTT. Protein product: CASSPRPDTGELFF. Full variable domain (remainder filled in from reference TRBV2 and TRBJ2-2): EPEVTQTPSHQVTQMGQEVILRCVPISNHLYFYWYRQILGQKVEFLVSFYNNEISEKSEIFDDQFSVERPDGSNFTLKIRSTKLEDSAMYFCASSPRPDTGELFFGEGSRLTVL.

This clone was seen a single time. The CDR3 spells CASRPQQGYGYTF. As DNA, the CDR3 is TGTGCCAGCAGACCCCAACAGGGCTATGGCTACACCTTC. The chain carries TRBV5-4 and TRBJ1-2, with D possibly matching TRBD1 (6 bases). The CDR3 spans 13 residues. The germline gives CDR1 SGHNT, CDR2 YYREEE (reference sequence). V lost 5 bases to trimming and J lost 4 bases, with 12 bases between them.

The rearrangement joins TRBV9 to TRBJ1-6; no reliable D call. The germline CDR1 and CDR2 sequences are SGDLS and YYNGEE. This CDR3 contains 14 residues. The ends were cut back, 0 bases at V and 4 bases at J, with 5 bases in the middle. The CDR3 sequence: CASSVAQYNSPLHF. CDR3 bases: TGTGCCAGCAGCGTAGCACAGTATAATTCACCCCTCCACTTT. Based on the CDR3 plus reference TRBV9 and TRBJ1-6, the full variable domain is DSGVTQTPKHLITATGQRVTLRCSPRSGDLSVYWYQQSLDQGLQFLIQYYNGEERAKGNILERFSAQQFPDLHSELNLSSLELGDSALYFCASSVAQYNSPLHFGNGTRLTVT.

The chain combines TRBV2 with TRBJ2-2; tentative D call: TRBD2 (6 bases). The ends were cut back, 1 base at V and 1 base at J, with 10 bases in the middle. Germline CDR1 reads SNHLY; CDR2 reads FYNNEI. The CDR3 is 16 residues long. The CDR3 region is CASSEGAGRNTGELFF. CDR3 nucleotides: TGTGCCAGCAGTGAAGGGGCGGGACGGAACACCGGGGAGCTGTTTTTT.

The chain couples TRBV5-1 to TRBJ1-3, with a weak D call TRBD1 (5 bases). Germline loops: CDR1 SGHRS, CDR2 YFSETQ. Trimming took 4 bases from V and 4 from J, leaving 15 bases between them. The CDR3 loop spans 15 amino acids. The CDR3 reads CASSQSGAQGNTIYF. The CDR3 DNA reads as TGCGCCAGCAGCCAGTCCGGGGCGCAAGGAAACACCATATATTTT.

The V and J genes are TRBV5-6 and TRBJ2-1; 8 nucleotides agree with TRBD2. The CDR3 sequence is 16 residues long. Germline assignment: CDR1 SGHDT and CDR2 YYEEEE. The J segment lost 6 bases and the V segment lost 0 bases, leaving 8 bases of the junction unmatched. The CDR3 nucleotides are TGTGCCAGCAGCTTGGTTACTAGCGGTTTATTCAATGAGCAGTTCTTC. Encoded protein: CASSLVTSGLFNEQFF.

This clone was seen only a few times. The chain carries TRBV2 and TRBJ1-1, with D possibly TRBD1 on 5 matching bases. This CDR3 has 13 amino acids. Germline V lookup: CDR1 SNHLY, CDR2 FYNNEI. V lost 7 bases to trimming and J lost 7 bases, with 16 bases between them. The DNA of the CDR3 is TGTGCCAGCAAAGGGGAAGCAGAGGTTGAAGCTTTCTTT. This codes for CASKGEAEVEAFF.

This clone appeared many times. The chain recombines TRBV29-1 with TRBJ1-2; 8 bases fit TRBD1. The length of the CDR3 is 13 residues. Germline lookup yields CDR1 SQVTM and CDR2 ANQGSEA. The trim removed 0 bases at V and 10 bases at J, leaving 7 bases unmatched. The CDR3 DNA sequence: TGCAGCGTTGAAGATCCAGGGGGCCAGGTCTACACCTTC. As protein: CSVEDPGGQVYTF.

This chain's CDR3 is CASSRQYEQYF. For the CDR3, the DNA is TGTGCCAGCAGTCGACAGTACGAGCAGTACTTC. The genes are TRBV2 and TRBJ2-7; D perhaps matches TRBD1 (5 bases). Trimming stripped 5 bases from V and 4 bases from J, with 6 bases between. Germline CDR1 is SNHLY and CDR2 is FYNNEI. This CDR3 region has 11 residues. Full variable domain (missing parts from reference TRBV2 and TRBJ2-7): EPEVTQTPSHQVTQMGQEVILRCVPISNHLYFYWYRQILGQKVEFLVSFYNNEISEKSEIFDDQFSVERPDGSNFTLKIRSTKLEDSAMYFCASSRQYEQYFGPGTRLTVT.

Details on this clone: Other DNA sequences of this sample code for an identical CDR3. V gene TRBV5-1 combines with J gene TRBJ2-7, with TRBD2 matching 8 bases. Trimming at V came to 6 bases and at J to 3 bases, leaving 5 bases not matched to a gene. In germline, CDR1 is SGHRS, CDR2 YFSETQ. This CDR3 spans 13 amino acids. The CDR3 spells CASNPSGSYEQYF. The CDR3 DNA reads TGCGCCAGCAATCCCAGCGGGAGCTACGAGCAGTACTTC.

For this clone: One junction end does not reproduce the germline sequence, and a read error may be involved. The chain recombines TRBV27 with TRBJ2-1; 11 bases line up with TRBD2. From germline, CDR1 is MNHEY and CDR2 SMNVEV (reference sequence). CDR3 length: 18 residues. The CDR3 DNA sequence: TGTGCCAGCAGCTTATCTATAGCTAGCGGGAGGTTATACAATGAGCAGTTCTTC. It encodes CASSLSIASGRLYNEQFF.

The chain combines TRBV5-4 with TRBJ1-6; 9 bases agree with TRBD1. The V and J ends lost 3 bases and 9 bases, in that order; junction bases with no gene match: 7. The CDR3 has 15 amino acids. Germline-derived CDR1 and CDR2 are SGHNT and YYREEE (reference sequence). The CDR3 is CASSWTGQGGSPLHF. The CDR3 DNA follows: TGTGCCAGCAGCTGGACGGGACAGGGAGGTTCACCCCTCCACTTT.

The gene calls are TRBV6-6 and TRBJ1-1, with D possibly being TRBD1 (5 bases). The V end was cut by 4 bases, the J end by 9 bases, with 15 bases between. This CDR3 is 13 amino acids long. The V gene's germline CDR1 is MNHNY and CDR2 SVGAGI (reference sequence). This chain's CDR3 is CASSFDRQEKAFF. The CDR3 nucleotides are TGTGCCAGCAGTTTTGACAGACAAGAGAAAGCTTTCTTT.